This T cell receptor beta chain was sequenced for a study of human T cells and chemical hapten exposure. Study information: Yields of TCR per sample differed, chiefly owing to small differences in pooled library volume.

The time point: pre-sensitization, week 0. Noted treatment: therapeutic diphenylcyclopropenone sensitization with weekly scalp DPC. TCRdb itself ran the RACE reads through MiXCR, one entry per CDR3 protein. The repertoire has about 380,000 distinct CDR3 sequences, 4% to 6% of them found once; the top ten carry 2.6%. This CDR3 region has 14 residues. Germline CDR1 DFQATT, CDR2 SNEGSKA (reference sequence). Losses at the gene ends were 6 bases for V and 12 bases for J; bases not matched to a gene: 15. Comments on this clonotype: With a much larger clone just one base away, this may be a read error.

V gene TRBV20-1 combines with J gene TRBJ2-1; 9 nucleotides line up with TRBD2. This material consisted of whole blood, taken in connection with sensitization to the hapten diphenylcyclopropenone (DPC). The source is a woman aged 50 to 60 with alopecia areata. Some clones in this sample may be carry-over from other donors' samples. In DNA form, the CDR3 reads TGCAGTGCCAGGACTTGCGGGGGGGCAATACGGCAGTTCTTC. It translates to CSARTCGGAIRQFF.